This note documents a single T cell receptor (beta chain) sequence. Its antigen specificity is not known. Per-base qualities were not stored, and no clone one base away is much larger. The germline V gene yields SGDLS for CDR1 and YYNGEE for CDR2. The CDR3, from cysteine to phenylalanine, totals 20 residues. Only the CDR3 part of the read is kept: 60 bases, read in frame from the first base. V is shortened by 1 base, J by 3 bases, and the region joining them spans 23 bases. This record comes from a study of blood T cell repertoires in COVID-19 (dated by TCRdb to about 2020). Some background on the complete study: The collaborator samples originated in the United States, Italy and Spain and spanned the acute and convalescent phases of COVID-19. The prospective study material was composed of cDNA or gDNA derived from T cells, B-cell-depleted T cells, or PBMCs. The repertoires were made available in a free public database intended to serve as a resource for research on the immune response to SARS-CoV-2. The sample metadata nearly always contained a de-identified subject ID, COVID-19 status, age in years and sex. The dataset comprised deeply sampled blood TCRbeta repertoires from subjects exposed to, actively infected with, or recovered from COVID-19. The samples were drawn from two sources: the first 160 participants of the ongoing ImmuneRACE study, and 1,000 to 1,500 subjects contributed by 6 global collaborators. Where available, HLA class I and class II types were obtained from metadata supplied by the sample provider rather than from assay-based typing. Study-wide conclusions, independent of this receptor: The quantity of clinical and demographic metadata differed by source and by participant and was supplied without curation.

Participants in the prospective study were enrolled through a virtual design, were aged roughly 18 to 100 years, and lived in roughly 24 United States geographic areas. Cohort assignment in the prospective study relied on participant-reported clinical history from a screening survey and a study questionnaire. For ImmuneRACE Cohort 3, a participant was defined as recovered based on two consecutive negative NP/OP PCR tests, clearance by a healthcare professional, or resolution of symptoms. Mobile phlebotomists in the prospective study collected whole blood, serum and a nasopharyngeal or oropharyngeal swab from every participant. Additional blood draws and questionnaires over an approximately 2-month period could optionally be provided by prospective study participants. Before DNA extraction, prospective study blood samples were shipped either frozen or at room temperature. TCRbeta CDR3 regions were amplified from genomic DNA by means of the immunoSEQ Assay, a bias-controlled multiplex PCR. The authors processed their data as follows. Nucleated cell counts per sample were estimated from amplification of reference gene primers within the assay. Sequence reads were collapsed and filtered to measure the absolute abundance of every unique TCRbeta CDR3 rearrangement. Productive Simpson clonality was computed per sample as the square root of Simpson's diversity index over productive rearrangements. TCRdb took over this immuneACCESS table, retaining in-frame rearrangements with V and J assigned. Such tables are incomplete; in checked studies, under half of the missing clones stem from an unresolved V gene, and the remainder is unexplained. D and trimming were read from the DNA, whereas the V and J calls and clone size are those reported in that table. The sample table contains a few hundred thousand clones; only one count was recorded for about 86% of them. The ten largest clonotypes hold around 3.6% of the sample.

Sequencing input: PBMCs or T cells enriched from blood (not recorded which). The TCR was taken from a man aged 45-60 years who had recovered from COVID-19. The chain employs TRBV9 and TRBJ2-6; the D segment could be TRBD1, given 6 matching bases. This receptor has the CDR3 CASSVSSGVTLSLGANVLTF. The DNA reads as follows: TGTGCCAGCAGCGTATCGTCAGGGGTTACCCTTTCCCTTGGGGCCAACGTCCTGACTTTC. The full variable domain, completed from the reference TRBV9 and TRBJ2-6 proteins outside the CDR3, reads DSGVTQTPKHLITATGQRVTLRCSPRSGDLSVYWYQQSLDQGLQFLIQYYNGEERAKGNILERFSAQQFPDLHSELNLSSLELGDSALYFCASSVSSGVTLSLGANVLTFGAGSRLTVL.